These 29 T cell receptor beta chains originate from one sample sequenced in a study of blood T cell repertoires in COVID-19. The repertoire was sequenced with immunoSEQ multiplex PCR; TCRdb's copy has only in-frame clones and lacks some. This table has about 480,000 clones, 85% to 90% appearing once. The sequencing input was PBMCs or T cells enriched from blood (not recorded which). All receptors derive from a woman aged 40 to 50 who had recovered from COVID-19.

The V call is TRBV4-1, the J call TRBJ2-2; a weak D match, TRBD2 (5 bases). Germline assignment: CDR1 MGHRA and CDR2 YSYEKL. V gave up 4 bases and J gave up 4 bases, with 13 bases separating them. The CDR3 loop spans 15 amino acids. The CDR3 region has the DNA TGCGCCAGCAGCCGAACGGACTCCTCCACCGGGGAGCTGTTTTTT. Its translation: CASSRTDSSTGELFF.

The rearrangement joins TRBV27 to TRBJ2-3, with 16 bases fitting TRBD2. In germline, CDR1 is MNHEY, CDR2 SMNVEV (reference sequence). V lost 6 bases and J lost 1; bases outside the gene matches: 7. CDR3 size: 18 residues. CDR3 region: CASSPGLAGGVRTDTQYF. CDR3 DNA: TGTGCCAGCAGCCCGGGACTAGCGGGAGGGGTTCGCACAGATACGCAGTATTTT.

The chain joins TRBV19 to TRBJ2-2, with 9 bases aligning to TRBD1. The CDR3 has 15 residues. In germline, CDR1 is LNHDA, CDR2 SQIVND (reference sequence). With 4 bases clipped from V and 11 bases from J, the junction kept 11 bases outside the gene matches. CDR3 region: CASSTQQGARVELFF. The CDR3, as DNA: TGTGCCAGTAGTACCCAACAGGGGGCGAGGGTTGAGCTGTTTTTT.

The chain recombines TRBV7-9 with TRBJ2-3, with D hard to call. There are 16 residues in the CDR3. Trimming cost V 5 bases and J 4 bases, with 19 bases left between them. Germline V lookup: CDR1 SEHNR, CDR2 FQNEAQ (reference sequence). CDR3 region: CASSPTTNLVADTQYF. CDR3 bases: TGTGCCAGCAGCCCTACCACTAACCTTGTCGCAGATACGCAGTATTTT. The full variable domain, with the rest looked up from reference TRBV7-9 and TRBJ2-3, is DTGVSQNPRHKITKRGQNVTFRCDPISEHNRLYWYRQTLGQGPEFLTYFQNEAQLEKSRLLSDRFSAERPKGSFSTLEIQRTEQGDSAMYLCASSPTTNLVADTQYFGPGTRLTVL.

J is TRBJ2-1 and V is TRBV10-2; D is unclear. Trimming stripped 5 bases from V and 6 bases from J, with 8 bases between. The CDR3 length is 12 residues. CDR1 and CDR2 from the germline V gene are WSHSY and SAAADI. The CDR3 here is CASSKSGNEQFF. CDR3 DNA: TGCGCCAGCAGTAAATCCGGCAATGAGCAGTTCTTC.

The J gene is TRBJ2-1, the V gene TRBV7-6; 12 bases agree with TRBD2. The V and J ends lost 7 bases and 4 bases, in that order; junction bases with no gene match: 11. Germline-derived CDR1 and CDR2 are SGHVS and FNYEAQ. The CDR3 extends over 17 amino acids. The CDR3 DNA sequence: TGTGCCAGCACCCTGCTAGCGGGAGGGCCTGAGTACAATGAGCAGTTCTTC. Residues: CASTLLAGGPEYNEQFF.

The V call is TRBV2, the J call TRBJ2-1, with 9 bases matching TRBD2. The CDR3 has 15 residues. V shed 7 bases and J 9 bases; nucleotides not matched to a gene: 13. Germline CDR1 reads SNHLY; CDR2 reads FYNNEI. CDR3 DNA sequence: TGTGCCAGCAAGGTCCCGGGACTAGCTTACTCTGAGCAGTTCTTC. Translated: CASKVPGLAYSEQFF. Full variable domain (missing parts from reference TRBV2 and TRBJ2-1): EPEVTQTPSHQVTQMGQEVILRCVPISNHLYFYWYRQILGQKVEFLVSFYNNEISEKSEIFDDQFSVERPDGSNFTLKIRSTKLEDSAMYFCASKVPGLAYSEQFFGPGTRLTVL.

V and J are TRBV11-2 and TRBJ2-7, with 10 nucleotides matching TRBD2. Germline lookup yields CDR1 SGHAT and CDR2 FQNNGV. The V gene end was trimmed by 1 base and the J gene end by 3 bases; junction bases not matched to a gene: 6. CDR3 length: 16 amino acids. The CDR3 sequence: CASSLGPSGSRYEQYF. CDR3 DNA sequence: TGTGCCAGCAGCTTAGGCCCTAGCGGGAGCCGCTACGAGCAGTACTTC.

The chain uses TRBV9 and TRBJ2-1, with 7 bases matching TRBD2. The V gene's germline CDR1 is SGDLS and CDR2 YYNGEE. CDR3 length: 16 residues. Losses at the gene ends were 4 bases for V and 4 bases for J; bases not matched to a gene: 11. The CDR3 spells CASSSSTSRIYNEQFF. The CDR3 nucleotides read TGTGCCAGCAGCTCCTCGACTAGCAGGATTTACAATGAGCAGTTCTTC.

The chain uses TRBV5-5 and TRBJ2-5; D is unresolved. Trimming pared 1 base from V and 1 base from J, leaving 11 bases between. The CDR3 covers 15 residues. In germline, CDR1 is SGHKS, CDR2 YYEKEE (reference sequence). This CDR3 is CASSLLDTIQETQYF. In DNA form, the CDR3 reads TGTGCCAGCAGCTTGCTCGACACAATCCAAGAGACCCAGTACTTC.

This chain's CDR3 is CASSAYGTAQANYGYTF. CDR3 nucleotides: TGTGCCAGTAGTGCCTACGGGACAGCCCAAGCTAACTATGGCTACACCTTC. The genes are TRBV19 and TRBJ1-2; 7 nucleotides line up with TRBD1. After removal of 5 bases from V and 0 bases from J, the junction contained 12 bases not matched to a gene. Germline V CDR1 and CDR2: LNHDA, SQIVND (reference sequence). The CDR3 extends over 17 amino acids.

The J gene is TRBJ1-1, the V gene TRBV4-3; D uncertain. The CDR3 extends over 14 amino acids. V was shortened by 1 base and J by 6 bases, with 12 bases between the two germline ends. The germline V gene encodes CDR1 LGHNA and CDR2 YSLEER. DNA of the CDR3: TGCGCCAGCAGCCAAGTCGAGGGATGGGCTGAAGCTTTCTTT. This translates into CASSQVEGWAEAFF.

The rearrangement joins TRBV4-3 to TRBJ1-1, with D possibly being TRBD1 (5 bases). The CDR3 contains 14 residues. V was clipped by 1 base and J by 5 bases, with 11 bases between them. CDR1 and CDR2 from the germline V gene are LGHNA and YSLEER. The CDR3 DNA is TGCGCCAGCAGCCAAGCCGTTCGGGGGACTGAAGCTTTCTTT. Translated, it gives CASSQAVRGTEAFF.

CDR3 nucleotides: TGTGCCAGCAGTGAAGCAGGGGGCCGGACTGAAGCTTTCTTT. Amino acid sequence: CASSEAGGRTEAFF. This chain links TRBV6-1 with TRBJ1-1; 7 nucleotides align to TRBD1. Trimming cost V 0 bases and J 5 bases; bases outside gene matches: 3. Germline V gene lookup returns CDR1 MNHNS and CDR2 SASEGT. The CDR3 runs 14 residues.

V and J are TRBV4-2 and TRBJ2-1, with D possibly TRBD2 on 6 matching bases. The V and J ends lost 0 bases and 2 bases respectively, with 11 bases between them. Germline V gives CDR1 LGHNA, CDR2 YNFKEQ. The CDR3 covers 16 residues. The CDR3 here is CASSQDLAEPYNEQFF. The CDR3 DNA reads as TGTGCCAGCAGCCAAGATTTAGCGGAGCCCTACAATGAGCAGTTCTTC.

This clone was seen once. This chain uses TRBV2 with TRBJ2-5; D uncertain. Germline lookup yields CDR1 SNHLY and CDR2 FYNNEI. V was trimmed by 4 bases and J by 5 bases, leaving 5 bases between them. CDR3 length: 11 amino acids. Written as DNA, the CDR3 is TGTGCCAGCAGTGTAATGGAGACCCAGTACTTC. This sequence encodes CASSVMETQYF.

V gene TRBV7-6 combines with J gene TRBJ2-7; 8 positions match TRBD2. Germline trimming cut 5 bases from V and 2 bases from J; bases unmatched to any gene: 11. CDR3 size: 16 residues. The germline V gene has CDR1 SGHVS and CDR2 FNYEAQ. This CDR3 is CASSTLTPGGTYEQYF. The DNA of the CDR3 is TGTGCCAGCAGCACCCTCACGCCGGGAGGGACCTACGAGCAGTACTTC. Using reference TRBV7-6 and TRBJ2-7 for the parts outside the CDR3, the full variable domain is GAGVSQSPRYKVTKRGQDVALRCDPISGHVSLYWYRQALGQGPEFLTYFNYEAQQDKSGLPNDRFSAERPEGSISTLTIQRTEQRDSAMYRCASSTLTPGGTYEQYFGPGTRLTVT.

This chain uses TRBV30 with TRBJ1-2, with 9 bases fitting TRBD1. Germline V gene data show CDR1 as GTSNPN and CDR2 as SVGIG (reference sequence). The CDR3 is made up of 14 amino acids. CDR3 coding DNA: TGTGCATTGGAATCCACAGGGGGCGCTTATGGCTACACCTTC. As protein: CALESTGGAYGYTF.

The V gene is TRBV4-2, the J gene TRBJ1-1; 8 positions match TRBD1. V was clipped by 1 base and J by 10 bases; unmatched bases: 14. CDR1 is LGHNA and CDR2 is YNFKEQ in the germline V gene. The CDR3 has 16 residues. CDR3 in DNA: TGTGCCAGCAGCCAAGTCACCGCAGGGGGCGGTTTGGGAGCTTTCTTT. This sequence encodes CASSQVTAGGGLGAFF.

The DNA for the CDR3 is TGTGCCAGCTCACCACTGGGACAGGGTCGGGAGACTGAAGCTTTCTTT. Translating it yields CASSPLGQGRETEAFF. The chain employs TRBV18 and TRBJ1-1; 9 positions agree with TRBD1. This CDR3 is 16 amino acids long. Looked up from germline, CDR1 is KGHSH and CDR2 is LQKENI. With 1 base clipped from V and 5 bases from J, the junction kept 8 bases outside the gene matches.

V usage is TRBV5-1 and J usage is TRBJ2-2; 7 bases agree with TRBD1. Trimming cost V 2 bases and J 7 bases; bases outside gene matches: 11. Germline V gene sequence: CDR1 SGHRS, CDR2 YFSETQ. The CDR3 runs 16 residues. The CDR3 nucleotides are TGCGCCAGCAGCTTATGGACAGGACAAGCTGGCGGGGAGCTGTTTTTT. The encoded protein is CASSLWTGQAGGELFF.

The chain is built from TRBV27 and TRBJ2-3; 11 bases line up with TRBD2. There are 16 residues in the CDR3. J lost 2 bases, V lost 5 bases, and 6 bases had no gene match. Germline assignment: CDR1 MNHEY and CDR2 SMNVEV (reference sequence). The CDR3 sequence: CASSLIAGGVTDTQYF. The DNA for the CDR3 is TGTGCCAGCAGTCTCATAGCGGGAGGGGTCACAGATACGCAGTATTTT.

This CDR3 is CASSLTGGARNSPLHF. The CDR3 bases are TGTGCCAGCAGTTTGACAGGGGGCGCAAGGAATTCACCCCTCCACTTT. The chain links TRBV28 to TRBJ1-6; the match to TRBD1 covers 10 bases. This CDR3 has 16 amino acids. Germline V gene sequence: CDR1 MDHEN, CDR2 SYDVKM. Germline trimming cut 3 bases from V and 7 bases from J; bases unmatched to any gene: 6.

The chain joins TRBV7-9 to TRBJ2-3; 8 bases match TRBD1. CDR3 length: 16 amino acids. Germline V lookup: CDR1 SEHNR, CDR2 FQNEAQ (reference sequence). V was clipped by 1 base and J by 1 base; unmatched bases: 4. The DNA for the CDR3 is TGTGCCAGCAGCTTAGGGACAGGGTCACGCACAGATACGCAGTATTTT. It encodes CASSLGTGSRTDTQYF.

This chain joins TRBV4-3 and TRBJ2-3; no definite D call. CDR1 is LGHNA and CDR2 is YSLEER in the germline V gene. With 0 bases removed from V and 1 base from J, the gap between germline ends came to 14 bases. The CDR3 has 17 residues. CDR3 region: CASSQEARPAGTDTQYF. In DNA, the CDR3 is TGCGCCAGCAGCCAAGAAGCTAGGCCTGCAGGCACAGATACGCAGTATTTT.

V is TRBV27 and J is TRBJ2-7, with 7 bases identical to TRBD2. CDR1 is MNHEY and CDR2 is SMNVEV in the germline V gene (reference sequence). The V segment lost 5 bases and the J segment 3 bases; nucleotides outside the gene matches: 10. The CDR3 is 15 amino acids. CDR3 nucleotide sequence: TGTGCCAGCAGTCTTGGAGTAGCGGGTCTCTACGAGCAGTACTTC. This codes for CASSLGVAGLYEQYF.

The chain is built from TRBV11-2 and TRBJ2-6; D may be TRBD1 (6 bases). The CDR3 is 15 residues long. V shed 5 bases and J shed 4 bases, with 12 bases lying between them. Per germline, CDR1 SGHAT and CDR2 FQNNGV. The CDR3: CASSTQGSGANVLTF. The CDR3 nucleotides read TGTGCCAGCAGCACTCAGGGGAGCGGGGCCAACGTCCTGACTTTC.

The chain uses TRBV5-4 and TRBJ2-7; D is possibly TRBD2 (6 bases). Germline V CDR1 and CDR2: SGHNT, YYREEE (reference sequence). V shed 4 bases and J shed 11 bases, with 13 bases lying between them. The CDR3 has 11 amino acids. CDR3 DNA: TGTGCCAGCAGCGATTCGACGGGAGAGTACTTC. Encoded protein: CASSDSTGEYF.

This chain uses TRBV15 with TRBJ2-5, with 11 bases matching TRBD2. Germline loops: CDR1 LNHNV, CDR2 YYDKDF (reference sequence). The trim removed 1 base at V and 1 base at J, leaving 5 bases unmatched. There are 17 residues in the CDR3. The CDR3 loop reads CATSRAGGLAGQETQYF. In DNA form, the CDR3 reads TGTGCCACCAGCAGAGCTGGTGGACTAGCGGGCCAAGAGACCCAGTACTTC.